Detailed here is one T cell receptor (beta chain). TCRdb's copy holds only in-frame clones and misses some; the assay was immunoSEQ multiplex PCR. The table records around 66,000 clones, around 88% of them present only once. The data stem from a study of lymphopenia after photon versus proton radiotherapy. The length of the CDR3 is 11 residues. CDR1 and CDR2 (germline): SEHNR, FQNEAQ (reference sequence). Trimming removed 8 bases at V and 1 base at J, with 5 bases between. Specimen: peripheral blood, collected from a patient treated with photon-based radiotherapy. The receptor was derived from a man aged 35 to 55 with gastric cancer. The gene calls are TRBV7-9 and TRBJ1-1; D is unresolved. CDR3 DNA sequence: TGTGCCAGCTCTAGGAACACTGAAGCTTTCTTT. It yields the protein CASSRNTEAFF.